Each of the 10 T cell receptor beta chains below was sequenced from the same sample in a study of T cell clonality in common variable immunodeficiency. Clones were sequenced by immunoSEQ multiplex PCR, and TCRdb holds only the in-frame ones, with some missing. The sample holds around 39,000 clones, and no clone turns up only once. The sequenced sample was peripheral blood mononuclear cells. These receptors all come from a person between 18 and 75 years old in good health.

Note on this clone: The read ends 3 residues shy of where the CDR3 ends; the end is completed using the germline J gene. The chain joins TRBV27 to TRBJ2-7, with 11 bases lining up with TRBD2. The junction had 7 bases not matched to a gene; V was cut back by 6 bases and J by 3 bases. This CDR3 contains 15 residues. CDR1 MNHEY and CDR2 SMNVEV come from the germline V gene (reference sequence). The CDR3 spells CASRGSGRADYEQYF. The sequenced CDR3 bases are TGTGCCAGCAGGGGTAGCGGGAGGGCCGACTACGAG.

This clone came up many times. The read gets to within 3 residues of the CDR3 end, and the germline J gene fills in the rest. The chain recombines TRBV27 with TRBJ2-1, with 8 bases matching TRBD2. The trim removed 5 bases at V and 6 bases at J, leaving 6 bases unmatched. CDR1 and CDR2 (germline): MNHEY, SMNVEV (reference sequence). The CDR3 runs to 14 residues. The sequenced part of the CDR3 DNA is TGTGCCAGCAGTCCCGGGACTAGTATCAATGAG. It encodes CASSPGTSINE. The CDR3 in full is CASSPGTSINEQFF.

At least ten counts were recorded for this clone. The read comes to an end 3 residues before the CDR3 does, leaving the germline J gene to fill in the end. The chain combines TRBV9 with TRBJ2-5; 9 bases match TRBD2. The CDR3 contains 17 residues. Germline CDR1 reads SGDLS; CDR2 reads YYNGEE. V lost 2 bases and J lost 2; bases outside the gene matches: 10. The sequenced part of the CDR3 DNA is TGTGCCAGCAGCGTCAGCGGGAGGTCGGTAGGTCAAGAGACC. This gives the protein CASSVSGRSVGQET. The whole CDR3 reads CASSVSGRSVGQETQYF. Based on the CDR3 plus reference TRBV9 and TRBJ2-5, the full variable domain is DSGVTQTPKHLITATGQRVTLRCSPRSGDLSVYWYQQSLDQGLQFLIQYYNGEERAKGNILERFSAQQFPDLHSELNLSSLELGDSALYFCASSVSGRSVGQETQYFGPGTRLLVL.

This clone was observed many times. The CDR3 end is not reached by the read, which stops 3 residues before it; the germline J gene fills it in. The V call is TRBV19, the J call TRBJ2-7; no clear D gene. V lost 11 bases to trimming and J lost 5 bases, with 16 bases between them. This CDR3 has 12 amino acids. From germline, CDR1 is LNHDA and CDR2 SQIVND (reference sequence). The DNA read from the CDR3 is TGTGCCCGTCCCGCCGAAGGGCACGAG. Its translation is CARPAEGHE. The full CDR3 sequence reads CARPAEGHEQYF.

This clone was found many times. Read sequence stops 3 residues before the CDR3 end, and the germline J gene provides the missing end. The chain combines TRBV29-1 with TRBJ1-2, with D perhaps matching TRBD1 (6 bases). The germline V gene has CDR1 SQVTM and CDR2 ANQGSEA. Trimming pared 7 bases from V and 2 bases from J, leaving 14 bases between. This CDR3 has 13 amino acids. The CDR3 is CSAAGGANYGYTF. The sequenced CDR3 bases are TGCAGCGCCGCGGGGGGGGCGAACTATGGC.

This clone appeared many times. The CDR3 end lies 3 residues beyond the end of the read and is filled in from the germline J gene. The chain combines TRBV5-6 with TRBJ2-7; possibly TRBD1 for D (5 bases). The CDR3 is made up of 14 amino acids. Trimming cost V 0 bases and J 3 bases, with 10 bases left between them. Germline V gives CDR1 SGHDT, CDR2 YYEEEE. CDR3 bases read: TGTGCCAGCAGCTTGGAGGGGAATCGCTACGAG. It translates to CASSLEGNRYE. The complete CDR3 sequence is CASSLEGNRYEQYF.

This clone showed up many times. Read sequence stops 3 residues before the CDR3 end, and the germline J gene provides the missing end. The rearrangement joins TRBV6-2 or TRBV6-3 to TRBJ2-7, with 10 bases fitting TRBD2. J gave up 0 bases and V 2 bases, and 1 base lay outside the gene matches. The CDR3 consists of 15 residues. Germline V CDR1 and CDR2: MNHEY, SVGEGT. The DNA read from the CDR3 is TGTGCCAGCAGTTACCGGACTAGCGGCTCCTACGAG. Its protein is CASSYRTSGSYE. The complete CDR3 protein is CASSYRTSGSYEQYF.

This clone occurred many times. The read ends 3 residues shy of where the CDR3 ends; the end is completed using the germline J gene. The J gene is TRBJ1-5, the V gene TRBV7-2; D uncertain. V gave up 4 bases and J gave up 0 bases, with 7 bases separating them. CDR1 is SGHTA, CDR2 FQGNSA, per germline. CDR3 length: 14 residues. This CDR3 reads CASSWAYSNQPQHF. CDR3 DNA (partial): TGTGCCAGCAGCTGGGCTTATAGCAATCAGCCC.

This clone has at least ten counts. Read coverage stops 3 residues before the CDR3 terminus; the germline J gene supplies the remainder. V gene TRBV20-1 combines with J gene TRBJ2-1, with 14 bases fitting TRBD2. The CDR3 length is 17 residues. Germline V gene sequence: CDR1 DFQATT, CDR2 SNEGSKA (reference sequence). V shed 4 bases and J 7 bases; nucleotides not matched to a gene: 12. The CDR3 loop reads CSAKGTSGRWEGNEQFF. CDR3 DNA, as far as it was read: TGCAGTGCTAAGGGGACTAGCGGGAGATGGGAAGGAAATGAG.

The sample holds many counts of this clone. CDR3 protein: CSAYPGQGIVRRDEQYF. Partial CDR3 DNA: TGCAGTGCTTACCCGGGACAGGGGATAGTACGTCGGGACGAG. J is TRBJ2-7 and V is TRBV20-1; 10 bases are a match to TRBD1. The read ends 3 residues early relative to the CDR3; the germline J gene fills the gap. Germline V gene data show CDR1 as DFQATT and CDR2 as SNEGSKA (reference sequence). Unmatched junction bases numbered 18, after V lost 5 bases and J lost 5 bases. The CDR3 sequence is 17 residues long.